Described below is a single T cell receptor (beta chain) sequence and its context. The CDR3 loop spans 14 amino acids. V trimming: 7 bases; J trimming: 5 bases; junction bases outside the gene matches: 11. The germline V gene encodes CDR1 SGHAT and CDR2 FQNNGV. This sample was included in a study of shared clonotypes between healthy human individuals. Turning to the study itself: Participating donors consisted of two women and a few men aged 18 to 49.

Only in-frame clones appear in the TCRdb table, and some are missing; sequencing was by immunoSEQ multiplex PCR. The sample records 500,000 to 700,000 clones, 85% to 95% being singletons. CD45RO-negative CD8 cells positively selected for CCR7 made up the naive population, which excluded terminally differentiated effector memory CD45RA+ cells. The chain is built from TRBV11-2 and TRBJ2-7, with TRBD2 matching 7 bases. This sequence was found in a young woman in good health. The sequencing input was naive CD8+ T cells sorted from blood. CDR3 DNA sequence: TGTGCCAGCACCGAATCTCTAGGACTAGACGAGCAGTACTTC. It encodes CASTESLGLDEQYF. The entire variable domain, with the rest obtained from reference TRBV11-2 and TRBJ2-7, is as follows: EAGVAQSPRYKIIEKRQSVAFWCNPISGHATLYWYQQILGQGPKLLIQFQNNGVVDDSQLPKDRFSAERLKGVDSTLKIQPAKLEDSAVYLCASTESLGLDEQYFGPGTRLTVT.